The source of this T cell receptor (beta chain) is a study of blood T cell repertoires in COVID-19. The repertoire was sequenced with immunoSEQ multiplex PCR; TCRdb's copy has only in-frame clones and lacks some. This table has more than 150,000 clones, roughly 79% appearing once. The CDR3 spans 12 residues. CDR1 is ENHRY and CDR2 is SYGVKD in the germline V gene. The V end lost 5 bases, the J end lost 8 bases, and 12 bases lay between the germline ends. The rearrangement links TRBV10-3 to TRBJ1-1, with D tentatively TRBD1 (6 bases). This TCR was recovered from a woman older than 75 with COVID-19, enrolled during active disease. Input material: peripheral blood. For the CDR3, the DNA is TGTGCCATCAGTCGGACAGAATACGAAGCTTTCTTT. Translated, it gives CAISRTEYEAFF.